This T cell receptor (beta chain) was captured by sequencing in a study of T cell changes during pregnancy in multiple sclerosis. The CDR3 spans 17 residues. Trimming at V came to 5 bases and at J to 1 base, leaving 6 bases not matched to a gene. Germline CDR1 SGHTA, CDR2 FQGTGA. Profiling relied on immunoSEQ multiplex PCR, and the TCRdb table lists in-frame clones only, not all of them. This sample carries tens of thousands of clones, 80% to 95% of them seen once, and the ten largest clones take under 0.95%. The specimen comprised peripheral blood, sampled in the first trimester of pregnancy. V is TRBV7-3 and J is TRBJ2-3, with 13 nucleotides matching TRBD2. The TCR was taken from a female donor with multiple sclerosis, enrolled in a pregnancy study. The CDR3 is CASSQRGTSGGTDTQYF. The CDR3 coding sequence is TGTGCCAGCAGCCAAAGGGGGACTAGCGGGGGCACAGATACGCAGTATTTT.